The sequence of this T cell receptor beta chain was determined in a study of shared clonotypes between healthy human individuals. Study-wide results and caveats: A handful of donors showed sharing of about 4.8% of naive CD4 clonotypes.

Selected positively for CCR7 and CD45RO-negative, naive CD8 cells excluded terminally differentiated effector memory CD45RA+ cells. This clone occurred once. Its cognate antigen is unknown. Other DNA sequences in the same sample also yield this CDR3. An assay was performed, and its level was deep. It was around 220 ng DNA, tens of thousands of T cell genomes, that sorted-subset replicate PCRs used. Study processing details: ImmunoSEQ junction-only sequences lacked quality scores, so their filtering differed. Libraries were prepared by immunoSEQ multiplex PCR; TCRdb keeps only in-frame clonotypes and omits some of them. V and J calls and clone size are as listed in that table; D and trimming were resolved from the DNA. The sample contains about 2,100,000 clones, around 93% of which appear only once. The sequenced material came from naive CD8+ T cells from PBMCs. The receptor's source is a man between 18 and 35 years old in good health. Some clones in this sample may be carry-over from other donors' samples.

The chain's CDR3 is CASSPGDSGNTIYF. CDR3 DNA: TGTGCCAGCAGCCCCGGGGACTCTGGAAACACCATATATTTT. J is TRBJ1-3 and V is TRBV9, with unresolved D. Germline CDR1 and CDR2: SGDLS and YYNGEE. This CDR3 spans 14 amino acids. V was trimmed by 4 bases and J by 0 bases, leaving 8 bases between them.